The subject of this entry is one T cell receptor (beta chain). Its antigen is not identified. The length of the CDR3 is 14 residues. This sample is drawn from a study of T cell responses to AZD1222 COVID-19 vaccine. Generated by immunoSEQ multiplex PCR, the TCRdb table keeps only in-frame clones and is missing some. Of about 120,000 clones in the sample, roughly 90% were seen once. Findings and caveats of the study: Sampled repertoires all dated from after the peak T cell response. There were mostly white British donors and more females than males, and clonal diversity was possibly underestimated. Two doses of AZD1222 preceded a rise in Spike-specific TCR breadth and depth.

The sequences come from peripheral blood, collected on day 0 of AZD1222 vaccination. The V gene is TRBV1, the J gene TRBJ1-2; the table's TRBD1 call for D was not verified on the DNA. TRBV1 is described as a pseudogene. The clonotype originates from an adult in good health. For the CDR3, the DNA is TGCACCAGCAGCCAAAGAGACAGGAACTATGGCTACACCTTC. It is translated as CTSSQRDRNYGYTF.